These 29 T cell receptor beta chains were sequenced from one sample in a study of T cell repertoires in cytomegalovirus infection. TCRdb itself ran the reads through MiXCR, one entry per CDR3 protein. The sample has 630,000 or so distinct CDR3 sequences, approximately 24% seen once; the top ten hold 8%. Input material: CD8+ T cells from PBMCs. Receptors were obtained from a human donor in good health (CMV status not recorded). Some clones in this sample may be carry-over from other donors' samples.

Only a few counts were recorded for this clonotype. The chain couples TRBV4-1 to TRBJ2-5, with 8 bases matching TRBD2. Germline lookup yields CDR1 MGHRA and CDR2 YSYEKL. This CDR3 has 15 amino acids. Losses at the gene ends were 0 bases for V and 5 bases for J; bases not matched to a gene: 5. CDR3: CASSQDRGGRETQYF. In DNA, the CDR3 is TGCGCCAGCAGCCAAGATCGGGGGGGCCGGGAGACCCAGTACTTC.

This clonotype appeared a few times. This chain joins TRBV12-3 or TRBV12-4 and TRBJ2-2; 13 bases match TRBD2. With 10 bases clipped from V and 2 bases from J, the junction kept 7 bases outside the gene matches. The CDR3 has 16 amino acids. The chain's CDR3 is CATTGLAGHNTGELFF. The CDR3 region has the DNA TGTGCCACCACGGGACTAGCGGGACATAACACCGGGGAGCTGTTTTTT.

Remarks on this clonotype: A much more abundant neighbour one base away suggests this may be a read error. This rearrangement joins TRBV7-2 to TRBJ1-1; D is undetermined. The CDR3 is 12 residues long. Germline loops: CDR1 SGHTA, CDR2 FQGNSA. The CDR3 region is CACSLVGVEAFF. The DNA for the CDR3 is TGTGCCTGCAGCTTAGTGGGCGTTGAAGCTTTCTTT.

V usage is TRBV6-2 or TRBV6-3 and J usage is TRBJ2-7; no reliable D call. The ends were cut back, 5 bases at V and 3 bases at J, with 11 bases in the middle. This CDR3 has 13 amino acids. The germline CDR1 and CDR2 sequences are MNHEY and SVGEGT. This chain's CDR3 is CASSLSRVYEQYV. CDR3 DNA sequence: TGTGCCAGCAGTCTGAGTAGGGTCTACGAGCAGTACGTC.

This clonotype has only a few counts. This chain connects TRBV29-1 to TRBJ2-7; D gene unclear. CDR3 length equals 13 residues. Trimming shortened V by 5 bases and J by 0 bases, and 11 bases separated the two germline ends. Germline CDR1 reads SQVTM; CDR2 reads ANQGSEA. CDR3 region: CSVRRISSYEQYF. The CDR3, as DNA: TGCAGCGTTCGCAGGATAAGCTCCTACGAGCAGTACTTC.

This CDR3 reads CASSPGTGFDNSPLHF. CDR3 DNA: TGTGCCAGCAGCCCCGGGACAGGGTTCGATAATTCACCCCTCCACTTT. The J gene is TRBJ1-6, the V gene TRBV7-6, with 9 bases matching TRBD1. This CDR3 has 16 amino acids. From germline, CDR1 is SGHVS and CDR2 FNYEAQ. Unmatched junction bases numbered 7, after V lost 5 bases and J lost 5 bases.

The sample holds many counts of this clonotype. The chain couples TRBV7-8 to TRBJ2-1; tentative D call: TRBD2 (6 bases). Germline CDR1 is SGHVS and CDR2 is FQNEAQ. V dropped 0 bases and J dropped 0 bases, with 15 bases sitting between them. The CDR3 extends over 18 amino acids. The CDR3 DNA reads TGTGCCAGCAGCTTAGCGAAGGTAGCGGACGTCTCCTACAATGAGCAGTTCTTC. It codes for CASSLAKVADVSYNEQFF.

This clonotype was seen more than once but under ten times. V gene TRBV4-1 combines with J gene TRBJ2-4; D gene uncertain. The CDR3 length is 15 residues. The germline CDR1 and CDR2 sequences are MGHRA and YSYEKL. V lost 5 bases and J 2 bases, leaving 13 bases between the germline ends. Here the CDR3 reads CASSSLQVSKNIQYF. In DNA, the CDR3 is TGCGCCAGCAGCTCACTTCAGGTATCCAAAAACATTCAGTACTTC.

The chain recombines TRBV6-5 with TRBJ1-3; weak D call: TRBD1 (5 bases). This CDR3 has 12 residues. CDR1 and CDR2 (germline): MNHEY, SVGAGI. The V end was cut by 8 bases, the J end by 3 bases, with 8 bases between. The CDR3 reads CASGGFGNTIYF. The CDR3 DNA sequence: TGTGCCAGCGGGGGATTTGGAAACACCATATATTTT.

The CDR3 sequence is CASSDRTYNEQFF. CDR3 nucleotides: TGTGCCAGCAGCGACCGGACCTACAATGAGCAGTTCTTC. The chain recombines TRBV7-9 with TRBJ2-1; D is ambiguous. V was clipped by 5 bases and J by 2 bases, with 7 bases between them. CDR3 length equals 13 residues. Germline V gene sequence: CDR1 SEHNR, CDR2 FQNEAQ (reference sequence). The variable domain in full, completed from reference TRBV7-9 and TRBJ2-1, reads DTGVSQNPRHKITKRGQNVTFRCDPISEHNRLYWYRQTLGQGPEFLTYFQNEAQLEKSRLLSDRFSAERPKGSFSTLEIQRTEQGDSAMYLCASSDRTYNEQFFGPGTRLTVL.

This clonotype was observed many times. This sequence joins TRBV6-1 and TRBJ2-2, with D hard to call. This CDR3 is built from 14 residues. The V gene lost 4 bases and the J gene lost 1 base, with 7 bases spanning the gap. Germline CDR1 MNHNS, CDR2 SASEGT. The CDR3 spells CASSVAENTGELFF. The CDR3 coding sequence is TGTGCCAGCAGTGTTGCCGAGAACACCGGGGAGCTGTTTTTT.

This clonotype has a count of ten or more. The J gene is TRBJ2-1, the V gene TRBV7-8, with 11 bases that match TRBD2. The J segment lost 5 bases and the V segment lost 5 bases, leaving 8 bases of the junction unmatched. This CDR3 is 16 amino acids long. Germline CDR1 SGHVS, CDR2 FQNEAQ. This CDR3 reads CASSVLAGGGNNEQFF. The CDR3 DNA reads TGTGCCAGCAGCGTGCTAGCGGGGGGAGGCAACAATGAGCAGTTCTTC.

This chain links TRBV4-2 with TRBJ2-1; D gene uncertain. Trimming shortened V by 0 bases and J by 4 bases, and 10 bases separated the two germline ends. Per germline, CDR1 LGHNA and CDR2 YNFKEQ. This CDR3 is built from 15 residues. The CDR3 loop reads CASSQDPTPYNEQFF. The CDR3 DNA is TGTGCCAGCAGCCAAGATCCGACCCCATACAATGAGCAGTTCTTC.

This clonotype was seen a few times. This chain connects TRBV14 to TRBJ2-3, with unresolved D. This CDR3 contains 16 residues. CDR1 SGHDN and CDR2 FVKESK come from the germline V gene. V lost 0 bases and J lost 2, with 12 bases in between. The CDR3 is CASSQDGVFLTDTQYF. CDR3 DNA sequence: TGTGCCAGCAGCCAAGATGGGGTCTTTCTCACAGATACGCAGTATTTT. Complete variable domain (other parts from reference TRBV14 and TRBJ2-3): EAGVTQFPSHSVIEKGQTVTLRCDPISGHDNLYWYRRVMGKEIKFLLHFVKESKQDESGMPNNRFLAERTGGTYSTLKVQPAELEDSGVYFCASSQDGVFLTDTQYFGPGTRLTVL.

This clonotype was observed at least ten times. The chain employs TRBV7-3 and TRBJ1-3; D ambiguous. CDR3 length equals 15 residues. The V end lost 5 bases, the J end lost 2 bases, and 13 bases lay between the germline ends. Germline V gene sequence: CDR1 SGHTA, CDR2 FQGTGA. The chain's CDR3 is CASSPSFYAGNTIYF. The DNA of the CDR3 is TGTGCCAGCAGCCCCAGTTTTTATGCTGGAAACACCATATATTTT. Combining the CDR3 with reference TRBV7-3 and TRBJ1-3 gives the whole variable domain GAGVSQTPSNKVTEKGKYVELRCDPISGHTALYWYRQSLGQGPEFLIYFQGTGAADDSGLPNDRFFAVRPEGSVSTLKIQRTERGDSAVYLCASSPSFYAGNTIYFGEGSWLTVV.

The chain couples TRBV24-1 to TRBJ2-3, with D tentatively TRBD2 (6 bases). This CDR3 is 16 amino acids long. Germline assignment: CDR1 KGHDR and CDR2 SFDVKD. Trimming removed 4 bases from V and 3 bases from J, with 16 bases in between. CDR3 region: CATSENARDSTDTQYF. The CDR3, as DNA: TGTGCCACCAGTGAAAACGCTCGGGACTCTACAGATACGCAGTATTTT.

This sequence joins TRBV7-6 and TRBJ2-3; the match to TRBD2 covers 14 bases. J gave up 4 bases and V 7 bases, and 4 bases lay outside the gene matches. CDR3 size: 15 residues. CDR1 is SGHVS, CDR2 FNYEAQ, per germline. CDR3 DNA: TGTGCCAGCACTGGGACTAGCGGGGGAGCAGATACGCAGTATTTT. It codes for CASTGTSGGADTQYF.

The count of this clonotype is one. The rearrangement joins TRBV6-2 or TRBV6-3 to TRBJ2-1, with D perhaps TRBD1 or TRBD2 (7 bases each). Germline values: CDR1 MNHEY, CDR2 SVGEGT. V lost 4 bases and J 9 bases, leaving 16 bases between the germline ends. The CDR3 runs 14 residues. The DNA of the CDR3 is TGTGCCAGCAGTTGGGGGGGCGGGACAGCTGAGCAGTTCTTC. It is translated as CASSWGGGTAEQFF.

The rearrangement links TRBV7-2 to TRBJ1-2, with D tentatively TRBD1 (6 bases). V dropped 11 bases and J dropped 4 bases, with 17 bases sitting between them. Germline V gene lookup returns CDR1 SGHTA and CDR2 FQGNSA. The CDR3 spans 13 residues. CDR3: CAGGKPIPYGYTF. The DNA for the CDR3 is TGTGCCGGGGGCAAACCTATCCCCTATGGCTACACCTTC.

In this sample, this clonotype turned up a few times. V usage is TRBV27 and J usage is TRBJ2-7, with 9 bases fitting TRBD1. Germline V gives CDR1 MNHEY, CDR2 SMNVEV (reference sequence). The CDR3 extends over 15 amino acids. The ends lost 4 bases at V and 2 bases at J; junction bases unmatched: 6. CDR3 region: CASSSPGQGPYEQYF. The CDR3 coding sequence is TGTGCCAGCAGTTCACCGGGACAGGGCCCCTACGAGCAGTACTTC.

In this sample, this clonotype turned up many times. The J gene is TRBJ2-2, the V gene TRBV7-6; TRBD2 matches 8 bases. The trim removed 5 bases at V and 5 bases at J, leaving 13 bases unmatched. This CDR3 region has 17 residues. Germline V lookup: CDR1 SGHVS, CDR2 FNYEAQ. The CDR3 protein is CASSPQLAGPSTGELFF. CDR3 DNA sequence: TGTGCCAGCAGCCCTCAGCTAGCGGGCCCCTCGACCGGGGAGCTGTTTTTT.

Of note for this clonotype: A much bigger clone sits one base away, suggesting this may be a read error. V gene TRBV7-3 combines with J gene TRBJ1-1; 7 bases line up with TRBD1. CDR1 is SGHTA, CDR2 FQGTGA, per germline. CDR3 length: 13 residues. CDR3 amino acids: CTSSSTGAGEAFF. CDR3 nucleotides: TGTACCAGCAGCTCCACAGGGGCTGGTGAAGCTTTCTTT. The full variable domain, in which reference TRBV7-3 and TRBJ1-1 provide the parts outside the CDR3, is GAGVSQTPSNKVTEKGKYVELRCDPISGHTALYWYRQSLGQGPEFLIYFQGTGAADDSGLPNDRFFAVRPEGSVSTLKIQRTERGDSAVYLCTSSSTGAGEAFFGQGTRLTVV.

This clonotype turned up a few times. The chain uses TRBV20-1 and TRBJ1-5; 8 nucleotides agree with TRBD1. The CDR3 totals 16 residues. Germline CDR1 is DFQATT and CDR2 is SNEGSKA (reference sequence). J gave up 0 bases and V 6 bases, and 10 bases lay outside the gene matches. Here the CDR3 DNA reads TGCAGTGCCTCCGACAGGGGAGGCAATAGCAATCAGCCCCAGCATTTT. It translates to CSASDRGGNSNQPQHF.

Ten or more counts support this clonotype. This chain joins TRBV15 and TRBJ2-1; TRBD1 agrees at 8 bases. The CDR3 has 16 amino acids. V lost 3 bases to trimming and J lost 0 bases; unmatched junction nucleotides: 4. In germline, CDR1 is LNHNV, CDR2 YYDKDF (reference sequence). CDR3 sequence: CATSSPGQGSYNEQFF. The CDR3 DNA follows: TGTGCCACCAGCAGTCCAGGACAGGGCTCCTACAATGAGCAGTTCTTC.

For this clonotype: A much bigger clone sits one base away, suggesting this may be a read error. This chain uses TRBV7-4 with TRBJ2-5, with D unresolved. This CDR3 has 16 residues. Germline CDR1 SGHVT, CDR2 SQSDAQ. CDR3 region: CASILEGFRPQETQYF. CDR3 coding DNA: TGTGCCAGCATCTTAGAAGGGTTCAGGCCCCAAGAGACCCAGTACTTC. The complete variable domain, with remaining parts taken from reference TRBV7-4 and TRBJ2-5, reads GAGVSQSPRYKVAKRGRDVALRCDSISGHVTLYWYRQTLGQGSEVLTYSQSDAQRDKSGRPSGRFSAERPERSVSTLKIQRTEQGDSAVYLCASILEGFRPQETQYFGPGTRLLVL.

V and J are TRBV7-1 and TRBJ2-2; D gene unclear. TRBV7-1 carries the ORF label, with uncertain function. The CDR3 extends over 10 amino acids. The germline V and J ends were trimmed by 7 bases and 7 bases, with 4 bases remaining between them. CDR3 in DNA: TGTGCCAGCATTCGCGGGGAGCTGTTTTTT. Encoded protein: CASIRGELFF.

Points on this clonotype: A junction boundary mismatches the germline segment, possibly from a read error. The chain has TRBV2 and TRBJ1-5, with TRBD1 as a possible D gene (5 bases). Germline CDR1 and CDR2: SNHLY and FYNNEI. This CDR3 has 13 residues. As DNA, the CDR3 is TGTGTCAGCACGGGGCGCGACAATCAGCCCCAGCATTTT. Its protein is CVSTGRDNQPQHF.

This clonotype was counted between two and nine times. The chain has TRBV27 and TRBJ2-2, with TRBD1 matching 7 bases. The CDR3 is 15 amino acids. J lost 0 bases, V lost 6 bases, and 4 bases had no gene match. Germline V lookup: CDR1 MNHEY, CDR2 SMNVEV (reference sequence). CDR3 sequence reads: CASRGTEANTGELFF. The CDR3 bases are TGTGCCAGCAGAGGGACAGAAGCGAACACCGGGGAGCTGTTTTTT.

This clonotype was picked up many times. This CDR3 reads CASSYSDRGPETQYF. In DNA, the CDR3 is TGTGCCAGCAGTTACTCGGACAGGGGGCCAGAGACCCAGTACTTC. V is TRBV6-6 and J is TRBJ2-5; 11 bases are a match to TRBD1. The CDR3 has 15 amino acids. Trimming cost V 0 bases and J 4 bases; bases outside gene matches: 1. Germline CDR1 is MNHNY and CDR2 is SVGAGI (reference sequence).